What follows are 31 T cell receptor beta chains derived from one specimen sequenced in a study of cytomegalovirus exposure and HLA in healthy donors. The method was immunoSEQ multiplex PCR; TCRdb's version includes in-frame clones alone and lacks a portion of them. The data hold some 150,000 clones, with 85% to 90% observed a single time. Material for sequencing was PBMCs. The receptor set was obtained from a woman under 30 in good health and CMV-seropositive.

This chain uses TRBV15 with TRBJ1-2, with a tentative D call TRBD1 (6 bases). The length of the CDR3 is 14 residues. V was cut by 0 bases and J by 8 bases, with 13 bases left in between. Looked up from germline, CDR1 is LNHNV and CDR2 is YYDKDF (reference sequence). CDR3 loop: CATSRDPGVRGYTF. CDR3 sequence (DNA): TGTGCCACCAGCAGAGATCCAGGGGTTCGGGGCTACACCTTC. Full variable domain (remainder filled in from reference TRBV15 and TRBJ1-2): DAMVIQNPRYQVTQFGKPVTLSCSQTLNHNVMYWYQQKSSQAPKLLFHYYDKDFNNEADTPDNFQSRRPNTSFCFLDIRSPGLGDTAMYLCATSRDPGVRGYTFGSGTRLTVV.

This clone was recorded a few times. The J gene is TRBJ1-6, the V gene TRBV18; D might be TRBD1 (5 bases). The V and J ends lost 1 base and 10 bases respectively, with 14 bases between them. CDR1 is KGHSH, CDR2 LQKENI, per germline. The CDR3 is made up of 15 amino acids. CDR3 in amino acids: CASSPQKGNWSPLHF. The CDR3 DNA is TGTGCCAGCTCACCACAGAAGGGGAATTGGTCACCCCTCCACTTT.

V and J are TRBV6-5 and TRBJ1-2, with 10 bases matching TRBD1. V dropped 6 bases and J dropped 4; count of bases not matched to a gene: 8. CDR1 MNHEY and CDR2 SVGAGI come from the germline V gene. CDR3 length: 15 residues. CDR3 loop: CASRTGTGESYGYTF. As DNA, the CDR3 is TGTGCCAGCAGAACAGGGACAGGGGAATCCTATGGCTACACCTTC.

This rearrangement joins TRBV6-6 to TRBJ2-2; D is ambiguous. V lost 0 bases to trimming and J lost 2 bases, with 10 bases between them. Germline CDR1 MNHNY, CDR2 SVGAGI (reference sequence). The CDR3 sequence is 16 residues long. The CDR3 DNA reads TGTGCCAGCAGTTACTCGTGGCAGGCTAACACCGGGGAGCTGTTTTTT. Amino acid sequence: CASSYSWQANTGELFF.

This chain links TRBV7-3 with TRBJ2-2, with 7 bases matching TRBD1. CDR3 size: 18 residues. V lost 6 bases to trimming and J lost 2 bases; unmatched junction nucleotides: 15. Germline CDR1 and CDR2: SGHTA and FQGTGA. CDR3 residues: CASRKDRDPSGNTGELFF. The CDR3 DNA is TGTGCCAGCAGAAAAGACAGGGACCCCTCGGGAAACACCGGGGAGCTGTTTTTT.

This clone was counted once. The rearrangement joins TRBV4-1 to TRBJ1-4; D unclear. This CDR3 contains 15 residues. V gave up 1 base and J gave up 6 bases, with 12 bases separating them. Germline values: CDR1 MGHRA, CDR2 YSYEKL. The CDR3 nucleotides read TGCGCCAGCAGCCAAGGGCGGAGTTTCCATGAAAAACTGTTTTTT. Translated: CASSQGRSFHEKLFF.

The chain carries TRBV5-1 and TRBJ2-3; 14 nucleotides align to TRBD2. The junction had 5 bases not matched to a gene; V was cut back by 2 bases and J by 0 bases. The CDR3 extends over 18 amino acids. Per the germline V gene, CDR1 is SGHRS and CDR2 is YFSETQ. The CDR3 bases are TGCGCCAGCAGCTTCGGACTAGCGGGGGGTACTAGCACAGATACGCAGTATTTT. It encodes CASSFGLAGGTSTDTQYF.

The CDR3 reads CASSKQPSPLHF. The CDR3 bases are TGTGCCAGCAGTAAACAGCCGTCACCCCTCCACTTT. This chain links TRBV28 with TRBJ1-6; D is unresolved. Germline V gene sequence: CDR1 MDHEN, CDR2 SYDVKM. Trimming took 5 bases from V and 10 from J, leaving 9 bases between them. CDR3 size: 12 residues.

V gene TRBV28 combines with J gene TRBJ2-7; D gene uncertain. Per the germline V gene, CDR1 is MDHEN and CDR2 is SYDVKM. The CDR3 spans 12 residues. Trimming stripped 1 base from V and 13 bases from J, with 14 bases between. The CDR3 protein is CASSLLGPPEYF. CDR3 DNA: TGTGCCAGCAGTTTATTGGGCCCGCCGGAATACTTC.

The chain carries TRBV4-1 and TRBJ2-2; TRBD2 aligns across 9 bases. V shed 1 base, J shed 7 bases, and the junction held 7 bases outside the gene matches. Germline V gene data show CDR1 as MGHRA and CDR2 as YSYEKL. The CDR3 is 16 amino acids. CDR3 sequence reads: CASSQVGGGAGGELFF. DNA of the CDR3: TGCGCCAGCAGCCAAGTCGGCGGGGGGGCTGGCGGGGAGCTGTTTTTT.

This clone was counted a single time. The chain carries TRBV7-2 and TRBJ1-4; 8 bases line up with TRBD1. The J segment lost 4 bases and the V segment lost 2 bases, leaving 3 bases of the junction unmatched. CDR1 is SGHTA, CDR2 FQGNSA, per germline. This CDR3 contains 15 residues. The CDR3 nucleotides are TGTGCCAGCAGCTTACAGGGGGCAGATAATGAAAAACTGTTTTTT. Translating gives CASSLQGADNEKLFF.

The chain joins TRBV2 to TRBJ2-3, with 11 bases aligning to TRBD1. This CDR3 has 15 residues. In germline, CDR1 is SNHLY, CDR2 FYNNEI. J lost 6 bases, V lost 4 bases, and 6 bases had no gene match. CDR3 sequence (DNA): TGTGCCAGCAGTGGTGGACAGGGGGCTATGGATACGCAGTATTTT. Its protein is CASSGGQGAMDTQYF.

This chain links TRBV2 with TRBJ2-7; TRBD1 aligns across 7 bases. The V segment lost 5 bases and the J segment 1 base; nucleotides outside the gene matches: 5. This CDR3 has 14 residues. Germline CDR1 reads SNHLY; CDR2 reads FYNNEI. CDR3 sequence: CASSRQGDSYEQYF. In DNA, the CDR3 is TGTGCCAGCAGTAGACAGGGAGATTCCTACGAGCAGTACTTC.

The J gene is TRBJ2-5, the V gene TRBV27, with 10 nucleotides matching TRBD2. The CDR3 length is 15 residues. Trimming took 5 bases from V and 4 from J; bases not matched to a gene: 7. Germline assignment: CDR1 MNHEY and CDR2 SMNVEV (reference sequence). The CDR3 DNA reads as TGTGCCAGCAGTCCCCAGCGGGGGGGCCGAGAGACCCAGTACTTC. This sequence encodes CASSPQRGGRETQYF.

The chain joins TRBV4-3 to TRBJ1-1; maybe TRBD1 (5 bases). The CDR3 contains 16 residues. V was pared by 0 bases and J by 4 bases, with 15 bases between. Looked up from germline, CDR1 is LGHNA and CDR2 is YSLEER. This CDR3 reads CASSQDPGGSSTEAFF. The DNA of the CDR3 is TGCGCCAGCAGCCAAGATCCCGGGGGGTCCTCCACTGAAGCTTTCTTT.

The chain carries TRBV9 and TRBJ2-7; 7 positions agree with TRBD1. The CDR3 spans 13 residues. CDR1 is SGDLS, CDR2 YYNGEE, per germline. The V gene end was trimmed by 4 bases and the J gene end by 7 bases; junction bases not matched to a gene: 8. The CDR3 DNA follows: TGTGCCAGCAGCCAGACAGGGCTTGGGGAGCAGTACTTC. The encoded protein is CASSQTGLGEQYF.

This CDR3 reads CASSPWTGPAEAFF. The CDR3, as DNA: TGCGCCAGCAGCCCATGGACAGGGCCCGCGGAGGCTTTCTTT. V gene TRBV4-1 combines with J gene TRBJ1-1, with TRBD1 identical over 8 bases. Looked up from germline, CDR1 is MGHRA and CDR2 is YSYEKL. Trimming removed 4 bases from V and 11 bases from J; junction bases left unmatched: 12. The CDR3 sequence is 14 residues long.

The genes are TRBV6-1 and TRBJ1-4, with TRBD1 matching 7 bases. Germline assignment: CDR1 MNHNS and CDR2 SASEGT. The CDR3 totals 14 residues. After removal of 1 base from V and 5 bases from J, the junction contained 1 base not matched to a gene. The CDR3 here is CASSEGQGNEKLFF. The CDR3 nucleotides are TGTGCCAGCAGTGAAGGACAGGGAAATGAAAAACTGTTTTTT.

The CDR3 loop reads CASSVVPGEMYGYTF. CDR3 DNA sequence: TGTGCCAGCAGCGTCGTGCCCGGGGAGATGTATGGCTACACCTTC. The gene calls are TRBV9 and TRBJ1-2; D is unclear. V dropped 2 bases and J dropped 5 bases, with 16 bases sitting between them. CDR3 size: 15 residues. Germline V gene data show CDR1 as SGDLS and CDR2 as YYNGEE. The variable domain in full, completed from reference TRBV9 and TRBJ1-2, reads DSGVTQTPKHLITATGQRVTLRCSPRSGDLSVYWYQQSLDQGLQFLIQYYNGEERAKGNILERFSAQQFPDLHSELNLSSLELGDSALYFCASSVVPGEMYGYTFGSGTRLTVV.

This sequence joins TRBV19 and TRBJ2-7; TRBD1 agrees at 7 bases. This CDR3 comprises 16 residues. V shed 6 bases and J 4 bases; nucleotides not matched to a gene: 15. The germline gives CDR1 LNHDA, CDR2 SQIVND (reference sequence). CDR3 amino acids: CASSRRQGELSYEQYF. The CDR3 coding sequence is TGTGCCAGTAGCCGGAGACAGGGAGAGCTTTCGTACGAGCAGTACTTC.

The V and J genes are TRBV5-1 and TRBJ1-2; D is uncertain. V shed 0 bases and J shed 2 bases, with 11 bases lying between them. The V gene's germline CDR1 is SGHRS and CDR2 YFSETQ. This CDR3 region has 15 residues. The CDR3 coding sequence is TGCGCCAGCAGCTTGGAGTATAACAGAAACTATGGCTACACCTTC. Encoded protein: CASSLEYNRNYGYTF.

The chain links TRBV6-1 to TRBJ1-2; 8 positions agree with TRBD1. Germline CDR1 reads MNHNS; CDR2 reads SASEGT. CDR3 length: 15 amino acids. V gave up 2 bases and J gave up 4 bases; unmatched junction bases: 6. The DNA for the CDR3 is TGTGCCAGCAGTGAACGGGGGACAGGTCTCTATGGCTACACCTTC. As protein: CASSERGTGLYGYTF.

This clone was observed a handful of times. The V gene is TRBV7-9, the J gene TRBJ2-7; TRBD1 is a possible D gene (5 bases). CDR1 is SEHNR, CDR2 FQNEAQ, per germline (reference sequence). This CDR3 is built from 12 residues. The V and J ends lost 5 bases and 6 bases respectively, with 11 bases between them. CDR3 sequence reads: CASSIPGFEQYF. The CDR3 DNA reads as TGTGCCAGCAGCATCCCAGGGTTCGAGCAGTACTTC.

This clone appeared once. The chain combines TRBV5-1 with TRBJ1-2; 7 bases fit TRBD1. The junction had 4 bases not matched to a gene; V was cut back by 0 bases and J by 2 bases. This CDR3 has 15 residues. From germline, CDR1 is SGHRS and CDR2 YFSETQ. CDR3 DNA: TGCGCCAGCAGCTTGGACGAGGGGGCGAACTATGGCTACACCTTC. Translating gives CASSLDEGANYGYTF. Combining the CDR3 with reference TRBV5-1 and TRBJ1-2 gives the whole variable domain KAGVTQTPRYLIKTRGQQVTLSCSPISGHRSVSWYQQTPGQGLQFLFEYFSETQRNKGNFPGRFSGRQFSNSRSEMNVSTLELGDSALYLCASSLDEGANYGYTFGSGTRLTVV.

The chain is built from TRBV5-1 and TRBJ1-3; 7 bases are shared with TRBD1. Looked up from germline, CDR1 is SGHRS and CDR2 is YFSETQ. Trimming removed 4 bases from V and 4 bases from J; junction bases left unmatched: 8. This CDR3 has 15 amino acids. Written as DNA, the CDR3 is TGCGCCAGCAGCCGTGTGACAGGGTCAGGAAACACCATATATTTT. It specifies CASSRVTGSGNTIYF.

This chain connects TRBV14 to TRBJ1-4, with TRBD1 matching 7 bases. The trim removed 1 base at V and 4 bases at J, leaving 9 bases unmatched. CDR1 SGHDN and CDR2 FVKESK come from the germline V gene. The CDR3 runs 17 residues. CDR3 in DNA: TGTGCCAGCAGCCAAGGGAAAGGGGGCACTTATAATGAAAAACTGTTTTTT. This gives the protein CASSQGKGGTYNEKLFF.

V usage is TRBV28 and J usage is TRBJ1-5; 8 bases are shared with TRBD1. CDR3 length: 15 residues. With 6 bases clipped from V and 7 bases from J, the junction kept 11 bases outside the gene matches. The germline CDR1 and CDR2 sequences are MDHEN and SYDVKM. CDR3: CASRQGQGGIQPQHF. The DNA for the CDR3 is TGTGCCAGCAGACAAGGACAGGGTGGGATACAGCCCCAGCATTTT. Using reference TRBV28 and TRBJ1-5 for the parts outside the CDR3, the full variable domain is DVKVTQSSRYLVKRTGEKVFLECVQDMDHENMFWYRQDPGLGLRLIYFSYDVKMKEKGDIPEGYSVSREKKERFSLILESASTNQTSMYLCASRQGQGGIQPQHFGDGTRLSIL.

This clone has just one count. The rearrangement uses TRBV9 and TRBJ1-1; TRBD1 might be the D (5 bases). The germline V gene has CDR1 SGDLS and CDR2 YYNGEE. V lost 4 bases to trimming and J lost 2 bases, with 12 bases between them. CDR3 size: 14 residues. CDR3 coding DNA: TGTGCCAGCAGCACCGACCAGGGAAACACTGAAGCTTTCTTT. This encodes CASSTDQGNTEAFF.

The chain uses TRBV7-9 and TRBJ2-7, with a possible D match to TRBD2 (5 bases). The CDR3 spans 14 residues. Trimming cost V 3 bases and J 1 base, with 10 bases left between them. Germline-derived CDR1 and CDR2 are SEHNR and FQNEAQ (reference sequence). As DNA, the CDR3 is TGTGCCAGCAGCTTTCGCGGGCCGTCCTACGAGCAGTACTTC. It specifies CASSFRGPSYEQYF.

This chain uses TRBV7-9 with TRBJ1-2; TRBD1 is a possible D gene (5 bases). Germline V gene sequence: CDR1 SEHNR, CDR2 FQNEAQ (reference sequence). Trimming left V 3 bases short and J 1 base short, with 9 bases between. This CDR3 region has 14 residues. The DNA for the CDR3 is TGTGCCAGCAGCTTGGCAGGGCATAACTATGGCTACACCTTC. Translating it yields CASSLAGHNYGYTF.

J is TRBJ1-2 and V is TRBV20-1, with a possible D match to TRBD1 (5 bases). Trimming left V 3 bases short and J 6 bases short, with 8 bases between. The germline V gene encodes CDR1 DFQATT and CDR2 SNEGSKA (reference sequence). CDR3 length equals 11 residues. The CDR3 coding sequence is TGCAGTGCTAGCTTAGGGGATGGCTACACCTTC. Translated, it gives CSASLGDGYTF.